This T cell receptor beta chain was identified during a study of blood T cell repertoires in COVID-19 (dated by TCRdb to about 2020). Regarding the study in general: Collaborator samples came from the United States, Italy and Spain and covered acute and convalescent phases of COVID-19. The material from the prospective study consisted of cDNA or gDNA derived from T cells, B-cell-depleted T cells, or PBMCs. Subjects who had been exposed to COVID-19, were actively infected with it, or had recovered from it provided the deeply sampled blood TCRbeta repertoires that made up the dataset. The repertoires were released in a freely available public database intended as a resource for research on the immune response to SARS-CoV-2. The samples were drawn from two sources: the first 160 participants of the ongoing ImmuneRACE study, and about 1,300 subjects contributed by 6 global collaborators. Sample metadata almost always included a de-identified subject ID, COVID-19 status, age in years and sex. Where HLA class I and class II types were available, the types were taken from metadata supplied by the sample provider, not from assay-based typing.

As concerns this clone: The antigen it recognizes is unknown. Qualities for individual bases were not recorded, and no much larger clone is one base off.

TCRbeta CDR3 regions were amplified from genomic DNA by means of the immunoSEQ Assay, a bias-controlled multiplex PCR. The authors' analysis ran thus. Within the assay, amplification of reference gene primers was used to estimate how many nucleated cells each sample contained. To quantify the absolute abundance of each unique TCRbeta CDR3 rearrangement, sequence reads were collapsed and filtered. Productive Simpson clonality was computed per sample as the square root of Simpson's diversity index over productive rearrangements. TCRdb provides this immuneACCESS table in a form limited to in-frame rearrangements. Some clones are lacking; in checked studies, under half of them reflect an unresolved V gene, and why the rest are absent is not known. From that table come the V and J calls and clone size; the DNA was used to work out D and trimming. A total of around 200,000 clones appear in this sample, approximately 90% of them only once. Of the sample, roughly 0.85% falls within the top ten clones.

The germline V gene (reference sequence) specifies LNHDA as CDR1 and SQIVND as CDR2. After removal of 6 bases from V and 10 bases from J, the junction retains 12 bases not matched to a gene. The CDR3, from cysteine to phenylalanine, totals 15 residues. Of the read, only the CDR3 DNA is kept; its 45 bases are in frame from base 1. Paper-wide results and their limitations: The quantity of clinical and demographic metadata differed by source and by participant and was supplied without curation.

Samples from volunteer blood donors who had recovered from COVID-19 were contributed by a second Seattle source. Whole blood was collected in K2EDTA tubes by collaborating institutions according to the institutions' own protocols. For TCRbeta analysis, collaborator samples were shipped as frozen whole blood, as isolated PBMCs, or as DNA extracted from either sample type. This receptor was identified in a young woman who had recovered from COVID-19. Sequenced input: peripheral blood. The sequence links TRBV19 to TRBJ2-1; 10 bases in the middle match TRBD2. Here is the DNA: TGTGCCAGTAGAAACAGCGGGGGGGCTGAACGGGAGCAGTTCTTC. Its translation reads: CASRNSGGAEREQFF.